The subject of this entry is one T cell receptor (beta chain). Its antigen is as yet unknown. In the original processing: Across clinicopathological groups, CDR3 differences served as the basis for building a distant-metastasis classifier for papillary thyroid cancer. TCRdb re-called the PCR reads through MiXCR. These V and J calls rely on TCRdb rather than the paper's analysis. The table lists 15,000 to 20,000 clones, about 22% of them singletons. This specimen comes from a study of metastatic and nonmetastatic thyroid tumors. Whole-study context: Malignant and benign thyroid patients had repertoires compared in peripheral blood and tumor or nodule tissue.

Nobody among the patients had been given any treatment before thyroid surgery. The CDR3 length is 13 residues. The V end lost 0 bases, the J end lost 7 bases, and 4 bases lay between the germline ends. From germline, CDR1 is MRHNA and CDR2 SNTAGT. Study results and caveats: Benign nodules were reported to have significantly lower TCR beta diversity than malignant thyroid tumors, in blood and tumor.

The source is a female donor with papillary thyroid cancer or a benign thyroid nodule (not recorded which). Some clones in this sample may be carry-over from other donors' samples. The sequenced material came from adjacent normal tissue. V and J are TRBV6-4 and TRBJ1-6; the D is unclear. CDR3 coding DNA: TGTGCCAGCAGTGACTCGACAAATTCACCCCTCCACTTT. Translating it yields CASSDSTNSPLHF.